In its sample, the clone carrying this TCR beta chain was seen once. No antigen is known for it. The data are from a study of shared clonotypes between healthy human individuals. General study points: On the whole, naive subsets had larger estimated richness than memory subsets had. Among donors, the sharing of clonotypes was expected to be influenced by sequencing depth.

Deep was the level at which the assay was run. In replicate PCRs of sorted subsets, approximately 190 ng DNA, some 28,000 T cell genomes, was used. TCRdb's table, derived via immunoSEQ multiplex PCR, lists solely in-frame clones and lacks some. The sample shows over 750,000 clones, about 97% of them seen only once. Positive CCR7 selection of CD45RO-negative cells yielded the naive CD8 cells, and terminally differentiated effector memory CD45RA+ cells were excluded. CDR1 is SQVTM, CDR2 ANQGSEA, per germline. The CDR3 totals 15 residues. V was clipped by 6 bases and J by 3 bases; unmatched bases: 9. This TCR derives from a young man in good health. Specimen: naive CD8+ T cells sorted from blood. The V gene is TRBV29-1, the J gene TRBJ2-2; 8 bases align to TRBD1. CDR3 residues: CSVLPGTGYTGELFF. In nucleotides, the CDR3 is TGCAGCGTCCTTCCGGGGACAGGTTACACCGGGGAGCTGTTTTTT.